One and the same sample provided the 18 T cell receptor beta chains below, sequenced in a study of T cell clonotyping in hematopoietic cell transplantation. Indicated time point: recipient sample about 28 days before transplant, after cytoreduction. Profiled with immunoSEQ multiplex PCR; TCRdb holds only in-frame clones, not every one. The sample shows about 45,000 clones, about four fifths of them seen only once. The sample in question was peripheral blood mononuclear cells, obtained before stem cell transplant. These receptor sequences come from a man in his sixties with myelodysplastic syndrome. Some clones in this sample may be carry-over from other donors' samples.

The V call is TRBV19, the J call TRBJ1-5; D is ambiguous. Deletions cut 0 bases from V and 7 bases from J, with 13 bases between. CDR1 and CDR2 (germline): LNHDA, SQIVND (reference sequence). The CDR3 has 15 amino acids. The DNA of the CDR3 is TGTGCCAGTAGTATAGAGGTCAGCTTCACCCAGCCCCAGCATTTT. This gives the protein CASSIEVSFTQPQHF.

The V call is TRBV7-2, the J call TRBJ2-7; tentatively, D is TRBD2 (5 bases). Trimming removed 0 bases from V and 0 bases from J, with 12 bases in between. The CDR3 extends over 16 amino acids. From germline, CDR1 is SGHTA and CDR2 FQGNSA. For the CDR3, the DNA is TGTGCCAGCAGCTTAGCTGGAAGCGGTCGCTCCTACGAGCAGTACTTC. This gives the protein CASSLAGSGRSYEQYF.

This sequence joins TRBV7-9 and TRBJ1-2; no clear D gene. The CDR3 is 14 amino acids. With 0 bases removed from V and 3 bases from J, the gap between germline ends came to 8 bases. The germline V gene encodes CDR1 SEHNR and CDR2 FQNEAQ (reference sequence). The CDR3 sequence is CASSLAEGYYGYTF. The DNA of the CDR3 is TGTGCCAGCAGCTTAGCGGAGGGATACTATGGCTACACCTTC.

The gene calls are TRBV6-6 and TRBJ1-4; 7 bases map to TRBD1. The V gene end was trimmed by 6 bases and the J gene end by 0 bases; junction bases not matched to a gene: 4. The CDR3 contains 15 residues. CDR1 MNHNY and CDR2 SVGAGI come from the germline V gene (reference sequence). The CDR3 sequence: CASRATGATNEKLFF. The CDR3 nucleotides read TGTGCCAGCAGGGCTACAGGGGCAACTAATGAAAAACTGTTTTTT.

The genes are TRBV29-1 and TRBJ1-5, with 9 bases lining up with TRBD1. The CDR3 length is 19 residues. Germline loops: CDR1 SQVTM, CDR2 ANQGSEA. The trim removed 4 bases at V and 0 bases at J, leaving 16 bases unmatched. The CDR3 protein is CSVVAVRDRVNRSNQPQHF. CDR3 in DNA: TGCAGCGTTGTAGCTGTCCGGGACAGGGTTAATCGTAGCAATCAGCCCCAGCATTTT.

This chain connects TRBV11-2 to TRBJ1-1; D is possibly TRBD1 (5 bases). CDR1 and CDR2 (germline): SGHAT, FQNNGV. Trimming cost V 5 bases and J 0 bases, with 16 bases left between them. The CDR3 has 16 amino acids. The CDR3 is CASSPFLTGVNTEAFF. Here the CDR3 DNA reads TGTGCCAGCAGCCCCTTTTTAACAGGAGTGAACACTGAAGCTTTCTTT. Together with reference TRBV11-2 and TRBJ1-1, the CDR3 gives the full variable domain: EAGVAQSPRYKIIEKRQSVAFWCNPISGHATLYWYQQILGQGPKLLIQFQNNGVVDDSQLPKDRFSAERLKGVDSTLKIQPAKLEDSAVYLCASSPFLTGVNTEAFFGQGTRLTVV.

The chain combines TRBV19 with TRBJ2-7, with D perhaps being TRBD1 or TRBD2 (5 bases each). CDR1 is LNHDA and CDR2 is SQIVND in the germline V gene (reference sequence). V lost 4 bases to trimming and J lost 7 bases, with 14 bases between them. This CDR3 comprises 13 residues. The CDR3 coding sequence is TGTGCCAGTAGTACAGGGACCGCGAAGGAGCAGTACTTC. This sequence encodes CASSTGTAKEQYF.

CDR3: CASSELPSTGELFF. The DNA of the CDR3 is TGTGCCAGTAGTGAACTACCTTCCACCGGGGAGCTGTTTTTT. The J gene is TRBJ2-2, the V gene TRBV19; D unclear. Looked up from germline, CDR1 is LNHDA and CDR2 is SQIVND (reference sequence). Trimming cost V 5 bases and J 4 bases, with 11 bases left between them. The CDR3 consists of 14 residues.

This clone has only a few counts. This chain joins TRBV7-6 and TRBJ2-2; D is uncertain. The V gene's germline CDR1 is SGHVS and CDR2 FNYEAQ. V lost 3 bases, J lost 6 bases, and 8 bases lay in between. This CDR3 region has 13 residues. The CDR3 sequence: CASSFGWSGELFF. CDR3 bases: TGTGCCAGCAGCTTTGGCTGGTCCGGGGAGCTGTTTTTT.

This chain joins TRBV6-5 and TRBJ2-7, with TRBD2 as a possible D gene (6 bases). The V end was cut by 0 bases, the J end by 3 bases, with 9 bases between. The V gene's germline CDR1 is MNHEY and CDR2 SVGAGI. CDR3 length: 14 residues. The CDR3 nucleotides are TGTGCCAGCAGTTACTCGAGGGGAGGCTACGAGCAGTACTTC. Translated, it gives CASSYSRGGYEQYF.

This clone was counted a few times. The chain links TRBV7-2 to TRBJ1-6; D is possibly TRBD1 (6 bases). Germline loops: CDR1 SGHTA, CDR2 FQGNSA. CDR3 length: 16 residues. The V end was cut by 6 bases, the J end by 4 bases, with 16 bases between. For the CDR3, the DNA is TGTGCCAGCAGGGTTGGGGGTCAGGGGTATAATTCACCCCTCCACTTT. Translating it yields CASRVGGQGYNSPLHF. The whole variable domain, remainder taken from reference TRBV7-2 and TRBJ1-6, is GAGVSQSPSNKVTEKGKDVELRCDPISGHTALYWYRQSLGQGLEFLIYFQGNSAPDKSGLPSDRFSAERTGGSVSTLTIQRTQQEDSAVYLCASRVGGQGYNSPLHFGNGTRLTVT.

The chain carries TRBV6-5 and TRBJ2-3; the D is unclear. V lost 8 bases to trimming and J lost 0 bases, with 9 bases between them. This CDR3 comprises 13 residues. Per the germline V gene, CDR1 is MNHEY and CDR2 is SVGAGI. The CDR3 loop reads CASGLGSTDTQYF. CDR3 in DNA: TGTGCCAGCGGGCTCGGGAGCACAGATACGCAGTATTTT.

This clone was recorded only once. This chain connects TRBV4-3 to TRBJ1-2; possible D gene TRBD1, 5 bases. The length of the CDR3 is 16 residues. Trimming took 1 base from V and 4 from J, leaving 16 bases between them. CDR1 is LGHNA and CDR2 is YSLEER in the germline V gene. The CDR3 loop reads CASSQGEDRSLYGYTF. CDR3 nucleotide sequence: TGCGCCAGCAGCCAAGGAGAAGACAGATCCCTCTATGGCTACACCTTC.

The chain links TRBV9 to TRBJ1-2; TRBD1 is a possible D gene (5 bases). In germline, CDR1 is SGDLS, CDR2 YYNGEE. V was shortened by 4 bases and J by 2 bases, with 15 bases between the two germline ends. CDR3 length equals 15 residues. The CDR3 nucleotides are TGTGCCAGCAGCCTCTCCGGTGGGACGAACTATGGCTACACCTTC. Its protein product is CASSLSGGTNYGYTF.

This chain uses TRBV19 with TRBJ1-2; tentatively, D is TRBD1 (6 bases). Germline loops: CDR1 LNHDA, CDR2 SQIVND (reference sequence). Trimming took off 3 bases at V and 0 bases at J, with 11 bases between the two ends. This CDR3 has 15 residues. The CDR3 loop reads CASSIIQGSNYGYTF. CDR3 sequence (DNA): TGTGCCAGTAGTATTATCCAGGGGTCTAACTATGGCTACACCTTC. The full variable domain, in which reference TRBV19 and TRBJ1-2 provide the parts outside the CDR3, is DGGITQSPKYLFRKEGQNVTLSCEQNLNHDAMYWYRQDPGQGLRLIYYSQIVNDFQKGDIAEGYSVSREKKESFPLTVTSAQKNPTAFYLCASSIIQGSNYGYTFGSGTRLTVV.

The chain has TRBV25-1 and TRBJ1-3, with D tentatively TRBD1 (6 bases). Germline values: CDR1 MGHDK, CDR2 SYGVNS. The CDR3 extends over 16 amino acids. Trimming removed 1 base at V and 3 bases at J, with 13 bases between. CDR3 nucleotide sequence: TGTGCCAGCAGTGAATTACTGGGGGCTCGTGGAAACACCATATATTTT. It codes for CASSELLGARGNTIYF. The full variable domain, completed using reference TRBV25-1 and TRBJ1-3, is EADIYQTPRYLVIGTGKKITLECSQTMGHDKMYWYQQDPGMELHLIHYSYGVNSTEKGDLSSESTVSRIRTEHFPLTLESARPSHTSQYLCASSELLGARGNTIYFGEGSWLTVV.

In this sample, this clone turned up once. V gene TRBV28 combines with J gene TRBJ1-6; perhaps TRBD1 as D (6 bases). V gave up 3 bases and J gave up 7 bases, with 13 bases separating them. CDR1 and CDR2 from the germline V gene are MDHEN and SYDVKM. CDR3 length equals 15 residues. In nucleotides, the CDR3 is TGTGCCAGCAGTTTTGTTACAGGGTACAATTCACCCCTCCACTTT. It codes for CASSFVTGYNSPLHF.

The V and J genes are TRBV6-6 and TRBJ1-5; 10 bases fit TRBD1. The CDR3 runs 16 residues. V shed 2 bases, J shed 3 bases, and the junction held 4 bases outside the gene matches. Germline CDR1 MNHNY, CDR2 SVGAGI (reference sequence). In DNA form, the CDR3 reads TGTGCCAGCAGTTACGGACAGGGGGTTAACAATCAGCCCCAGCATTTT. Translation: CASSYGQGVNNQPQHF.